These 13 T cell receptor beta chains originate from one sample sequenced in a study of T cells in localized non-small cell lung cancer. The table came from immunoSEQ multiplex PCR; TCRdb's copy has only in-frame clones and leaves some out. This table has roughly 71,000 clones, about nine tenths appearing once. Sequenced here: peripheral blood, sampled before any cancer treatment. These receptors were taken from a male donor aged 60 or over with stage III squamous cell lung carcinoma.

This clone was seen a single time. The chain carries TRBV9 and TRBJ1-2; D is undetermined. V was clipped by 6 bases and J by 8 bases, with 11 bases between them. The germline gives CDR1 SGDLS, CDR2 YYNGEE. The CDR3 runs to 11 residues. The CDR3 sequence is CASNRLGGYTF. The CDR3 nucleotides are TGTGCCAGCAACCGATTAGGAGGCTACACCTTC.

V and J are TRBV7-2 and TRBJ1-1; D remains unclear. The CDR3 is 12 residues long. V lost 3 bases and J lost 5, with 7 bases in between. Germline V CDR1 and CDR2: SGHTA, FQGNSA. This CDR3 reads CASSFLGTEAFF. The CDR3 DNA reads TGTGCCAGCAGCTTCCTGGGGACTGAAGCTTTCTTT.

The CDR3 region is CASSEQVSQPQHF. As DNA, the CDR3 is TGTGCCAGCAGTGAGCAGGTTAGTCAGCCCCAGCATTTT. This chain links TRBV6-4 with TRBJ1-5, with no clear D. Trimming cost V 3 bases and J 6 bases, with 9 bases left between them. The CDR3 sequence is 13 residues long. From germline, CDR1 is MRHNA and CDR2 SNTAGT.

This chain uses TRBV2 with TRBJ2-1, with 8 bases that match TRBD2. This CDR3 comprises 14 residues. Per germline, CDR1 SNHLY and CDR2 FYNNEI. The V segment lost 7 bases and the J segment 3 bases; nucleotides outside the gene matches: 5. In nucleotides, the CDR3 is TGTGCCAGCAACCTAGCGGGTGGCTACAATGAGCAGTTCTTC. It codes for CASNLAGGYNEQFF.

The chain couples TRBV6-4 to TRBJ2-3, with 9 bases identical to TRBD2. Germline V gene lookup returns CDR1 MRHNA and CDR2 SNTAGT. The CDR3 runs 14 residues. Trimming cost V 5 bases and J 6 bases; bases outside gene matches: 6. CDR3 sequence (DNA): TGTGCCAGCAGTATGGGACTAGCAAGTGATACGCAGTATTTT. It is translated as CASSMGLASDTQYF.

This chain links TRBV15 with TRBJ1-2; D is ambiguous. The CDR3 runs to 15 residues. The V end was cut by 0 bases, the J end by 4 bases, with 12 bases between. Per the germline V gene, CDR1 is LNHNV and CDR2 is YYDKDF (reference sequence). CDR3 in amino acids: CATSRDLQDFYGYTF. DNA for the CDR3: TGTGCCACCAGCAGAGATCTCCAGGACTTCTATGGCTACACCTTC.

The rearrangement uses TRBV27 and TRBJ1-4, with D tentatively TRBD1 (6 bases). Germline values: CDR1 MNHEY, CDR2 SMNVEV (reference sequence). The V and J ends lost 1 base and 0 bases respectively, with 9 bases between them. This CDR3 contains 16 residues. The CDR3 sequence: CASSLLGGPTNEKLFF. The CDR3, as DNA: TGTGCCAGCAGTTTATTGGGGGGCCCAACTAATGAAAAACTGTTTTTT.

The chain joins TRBV9 to TRBJ1-1; D uncertain. The CDR3 sequence is 13 residues long. Trimming stripped 4 bases from V and 2 bases from J, with 9 bases between. Germline-derived CDR1 and CDR2 are SGDLS and YYNGEE. The CDR3 DNA reads TGTGCCAGCAGCAATGCAGGAAACACTGAAGCTTTCTTT. It yields the protein CASSNAGNTEAFF.

This chain connects TRBV29-1 to TRBJ2-3; D not certain. The CDR3 consists of 15 residues. Germline V gene lookup returns CDR1 SQVTM and CDR2 ANQGSEA. The V end lost 0 bases, the J end lost 3 bases, and 13 bases lay between the germline ends. CDR3 in amino acids: CSVEDSAFSTDTQYF. DNA for the CDR3: TGCAGCGTTGAAGACTCGGCCTTTAGTACAGATACGCAGTATTTT.

CDR3 loop: CASSPQVYSGNTIYF. Here the CDR3 DNA reads TGCGCCAGCAGCCCACAGGTATACTCTGGAAACACCATATATTTT. J is TRBJ1-3 and V is TRBV4-1; D may be TRBD1 (5 bases). The CDR3 has 15 residues. Germline CDR1 is MGHRA and CDR2 is YSYEKL. The V gene lost 4 bases and the J gene lost 0 bases, with 10 bases spanning the gap.

V and J are TRBV5-1 and TRBJ2-5, with D possibly being TRBD1 or TRBD2 (6 bases each). CDR3 length equals 14 residues. With 0 bases removed from V and 5 bases from J, the gap between germline ends came to 11 bases. Germline V gives CDR1 SGHRS, CDR2 YFSETQ. CDR3 coding DNA: TGCGCCAGCAGCTTGGACTGGGGGGCTGAGACCCAGTACTTC. It codes for CASSLDWGAETQYF.

The chain links TRBV4-3 to TRBJ1-4; maybe TRBD1 (5 bases). V was pared by 0 bases and J by 7 bases, with 12 bases between. This CDR3 has 15 residues. CDR1 is LGHNA and CDR2 is YSLEER in the germline V gene. CDR3 in amino acids: CASSQDQGISEKLFF. CDR3 DNA sequence: TGCGCCAGCAGCCAAGATCAGGGTATCTCTGAAAAACTGTTTTTT.

The CDR3 nucleotides read TGTGCCAGCAGTTACGAACAGGGGACCACTGAAGCTTTCTTT. This translates into CASSYEQGTTEAFF. The chain combines TRBV6-5 with TRBJ1-1; 7 nucleotides line up with TRBD1. The CDR3 contains 14 residues. From germline, CDR1 is MNHEY and CDR2 SVGAGI. The junction had 4 bases not matched to a gene; V was cut back by 2 bases and J by 4 bases.